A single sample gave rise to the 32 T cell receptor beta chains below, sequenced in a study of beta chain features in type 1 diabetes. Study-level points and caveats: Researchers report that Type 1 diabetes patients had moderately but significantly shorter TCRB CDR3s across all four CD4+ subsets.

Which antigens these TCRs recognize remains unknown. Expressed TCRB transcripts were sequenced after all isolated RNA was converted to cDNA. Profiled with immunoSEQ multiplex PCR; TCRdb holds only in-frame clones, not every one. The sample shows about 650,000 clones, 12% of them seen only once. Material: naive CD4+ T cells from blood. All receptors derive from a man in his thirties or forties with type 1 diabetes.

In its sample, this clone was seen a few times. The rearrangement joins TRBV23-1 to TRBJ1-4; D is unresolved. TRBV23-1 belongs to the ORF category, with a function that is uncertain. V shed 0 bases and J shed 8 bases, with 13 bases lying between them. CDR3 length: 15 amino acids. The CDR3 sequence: CASSQSPRREEKLFF. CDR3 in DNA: TGCGCCAGCAGTCAATCCCCCCGACGGGAGGAAAAACTGTTTTTT.

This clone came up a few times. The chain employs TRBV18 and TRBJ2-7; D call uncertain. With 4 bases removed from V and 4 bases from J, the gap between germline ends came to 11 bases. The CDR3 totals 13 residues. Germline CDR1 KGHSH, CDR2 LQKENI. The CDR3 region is CASSLTQSYEQYF. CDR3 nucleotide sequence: TGTGCCAGCTCACTCACGCAGAGTTACGAGCAGTACTTC.

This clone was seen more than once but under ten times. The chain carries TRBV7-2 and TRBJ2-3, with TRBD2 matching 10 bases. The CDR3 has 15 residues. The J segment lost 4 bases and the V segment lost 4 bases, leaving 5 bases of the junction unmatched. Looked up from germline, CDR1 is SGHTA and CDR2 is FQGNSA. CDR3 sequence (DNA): TGTGCCAGCAGCTACACTAGCGGGGACTCAGATACGCAGTATTTT. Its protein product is CASSYTSGDSDTQYF.

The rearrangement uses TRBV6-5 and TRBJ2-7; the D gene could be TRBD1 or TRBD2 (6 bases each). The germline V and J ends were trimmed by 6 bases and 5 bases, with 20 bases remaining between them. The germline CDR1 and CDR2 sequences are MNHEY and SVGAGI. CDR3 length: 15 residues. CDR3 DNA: TGTGCCAGCAGCTACGATAAAAGGGGGGTGCACGAGCAGTACTTC. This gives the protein CASSYDKRGVHEQYF.

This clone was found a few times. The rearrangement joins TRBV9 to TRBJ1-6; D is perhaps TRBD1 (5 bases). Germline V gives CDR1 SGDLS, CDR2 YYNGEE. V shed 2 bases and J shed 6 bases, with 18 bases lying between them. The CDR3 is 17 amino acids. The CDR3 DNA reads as TGTGCCAGCAGCGTGGGGGTTCGTCAGGGACGTAATTCACCCCTCCACTTT. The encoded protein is CASSVGVRQGRNSPLHF.

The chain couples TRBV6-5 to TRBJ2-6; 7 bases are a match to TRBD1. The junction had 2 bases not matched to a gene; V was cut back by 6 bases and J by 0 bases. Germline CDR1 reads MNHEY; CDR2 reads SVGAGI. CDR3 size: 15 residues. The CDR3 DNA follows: TGTGCCAGCAGGGGACAGACCTCTGGGGCCAACGTCCTGACTTTC. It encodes CASRGQTSGANVLTF.

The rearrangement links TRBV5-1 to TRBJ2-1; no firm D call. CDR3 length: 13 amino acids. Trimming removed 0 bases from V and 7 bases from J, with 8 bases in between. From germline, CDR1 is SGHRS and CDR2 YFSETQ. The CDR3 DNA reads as TGCGCCAGCAGCTTGGACCGTGAGAATGAGCAGTTCTTC. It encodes CASSLDRENEQFF.

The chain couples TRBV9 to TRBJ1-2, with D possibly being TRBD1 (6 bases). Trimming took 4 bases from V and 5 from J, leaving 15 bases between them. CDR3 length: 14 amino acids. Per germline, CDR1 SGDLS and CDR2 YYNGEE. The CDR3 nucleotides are TGTGCCAGCAGCCTAGGGGGACTGGCTTATGGCTACACCTTC. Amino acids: CASSLGGLAYGYTF.

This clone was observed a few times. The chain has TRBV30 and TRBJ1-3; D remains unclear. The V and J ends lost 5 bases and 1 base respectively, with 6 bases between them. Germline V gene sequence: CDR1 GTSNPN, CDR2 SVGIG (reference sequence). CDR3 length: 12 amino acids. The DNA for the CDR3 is TGTGCCTGGGGGCTATCTGGAAACACCATATATTTT. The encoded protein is CAWGLSGNTIYF.

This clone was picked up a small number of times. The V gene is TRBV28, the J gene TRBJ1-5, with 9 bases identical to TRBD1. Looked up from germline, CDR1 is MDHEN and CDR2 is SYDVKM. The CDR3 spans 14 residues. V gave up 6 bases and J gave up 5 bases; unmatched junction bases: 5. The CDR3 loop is CASRSGTGHQPQHF. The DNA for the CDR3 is TGTGCCAGCAGATCCGGGACAGGGCATCAGCCCCAGCATTTT.

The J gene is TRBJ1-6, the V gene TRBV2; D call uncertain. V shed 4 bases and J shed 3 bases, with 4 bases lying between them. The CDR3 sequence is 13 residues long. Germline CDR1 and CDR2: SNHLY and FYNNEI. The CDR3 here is CASSAGYNSPLHF. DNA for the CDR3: TGTGCCAGCAGTGCGGGCTATAATTCACCCCTCCACTTT. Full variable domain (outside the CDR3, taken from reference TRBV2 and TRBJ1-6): EPEVTQTPSHQVTQMGQEVILRCVPISNHLYFYWYRQILGQKVEFLVSFYNNEISEKSEIFDDQFSVERPDGSNFTLKIRSTKLEDSAMYFCASSAGYNSPLHFGNGTRLTVT.

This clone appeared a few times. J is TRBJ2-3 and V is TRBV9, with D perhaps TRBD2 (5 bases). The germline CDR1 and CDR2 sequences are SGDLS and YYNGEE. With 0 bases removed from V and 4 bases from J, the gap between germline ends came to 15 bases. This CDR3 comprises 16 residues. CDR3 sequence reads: CASSVEGLLMADTQYF. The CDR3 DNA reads TGTGCCAGCAGCGTAGAAGGACTCTTAATGGCAGATACGCAGTATTTT. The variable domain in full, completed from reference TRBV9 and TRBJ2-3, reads DSGVTQTPKHLITATGQRVTLRCSPRSGDLSVYWYQQSLDQGLQFLIQYYNGEERAKGNILERFSAQQFPDLHSELNLSSLELGDSALYFCASSVEGLLMADTQYFGPGTRLTVL.

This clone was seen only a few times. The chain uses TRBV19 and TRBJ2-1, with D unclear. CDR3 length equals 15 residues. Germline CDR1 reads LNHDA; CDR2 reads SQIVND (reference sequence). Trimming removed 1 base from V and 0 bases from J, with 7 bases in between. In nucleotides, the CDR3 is TGTGCCAGTAGTATAGCAGCTAGCTCCTACAATGAGCAGTTCTTC. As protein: CASSIAASSYNEQFF.

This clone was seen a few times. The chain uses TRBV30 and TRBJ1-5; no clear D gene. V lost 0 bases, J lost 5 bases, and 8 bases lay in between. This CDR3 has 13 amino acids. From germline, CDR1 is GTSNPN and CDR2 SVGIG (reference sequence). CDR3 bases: TGTGCCTGGAGTGTACATAGAGATCAGCCCCAGCATTTT. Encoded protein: CAWSVHRDQPQHF.

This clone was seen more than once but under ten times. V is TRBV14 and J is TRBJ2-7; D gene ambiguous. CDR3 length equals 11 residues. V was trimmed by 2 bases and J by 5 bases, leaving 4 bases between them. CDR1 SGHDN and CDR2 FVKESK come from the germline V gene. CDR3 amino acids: CASSQMDEQYF. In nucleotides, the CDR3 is TGTGCCAGCAGCCAAATGGACGAGCAGTACTTC. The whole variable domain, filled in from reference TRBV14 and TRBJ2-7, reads EAGVTQFPSHSVIEKGQTVTLRCDPISGHDNLYWYRRVMGKEIKFLLHFVKESKQDESGMPNNRFLAERTGGTYSTLKVQPAELEDSGVYFCASSQMDEQYFGPGTRLTVT.

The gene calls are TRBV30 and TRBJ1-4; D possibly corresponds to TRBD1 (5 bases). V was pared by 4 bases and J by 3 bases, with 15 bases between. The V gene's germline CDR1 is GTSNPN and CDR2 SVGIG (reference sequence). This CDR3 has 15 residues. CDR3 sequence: CAWNVGRSANEKLFF. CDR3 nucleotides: TGTGCCTGGAACGTGGGGCGGTCGGCTAATGAAAAACTGTTTTTT.

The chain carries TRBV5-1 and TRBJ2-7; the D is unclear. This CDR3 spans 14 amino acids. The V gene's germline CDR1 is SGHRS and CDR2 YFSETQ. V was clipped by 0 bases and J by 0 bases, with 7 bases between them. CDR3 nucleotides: TGCGCCAGCAGCTTGGCGACGTCCTCCTACGAGCAGTACTTC. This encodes CASSLATSSYEQYF.

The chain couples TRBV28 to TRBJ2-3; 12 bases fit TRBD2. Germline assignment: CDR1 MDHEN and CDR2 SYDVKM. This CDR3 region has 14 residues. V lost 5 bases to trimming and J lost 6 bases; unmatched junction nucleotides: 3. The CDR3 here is CASSTSGGFDTQYF. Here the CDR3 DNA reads TGTGCCAGCAGTACTAGCGGGGGGTTTGATACGCAGTATTTT.

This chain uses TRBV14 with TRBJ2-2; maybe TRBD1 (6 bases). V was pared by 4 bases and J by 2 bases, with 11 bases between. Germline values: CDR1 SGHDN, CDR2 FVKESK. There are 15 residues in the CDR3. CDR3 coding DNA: TGTGCCAGCAGCCGAGGACAGCTTAACACCGGGGAGCTGTTTTTT. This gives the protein CASSRGQLNTGELFF.

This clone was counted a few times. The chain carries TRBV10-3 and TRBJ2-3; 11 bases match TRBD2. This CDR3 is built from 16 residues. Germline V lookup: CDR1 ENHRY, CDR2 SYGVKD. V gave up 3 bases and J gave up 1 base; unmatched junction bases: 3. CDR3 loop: CAISDLTSGGTDTQYF. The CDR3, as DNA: TGTGCCATCAGTGACCTGACTAGCGGGGGCACAGATACGCAGTATTTT.

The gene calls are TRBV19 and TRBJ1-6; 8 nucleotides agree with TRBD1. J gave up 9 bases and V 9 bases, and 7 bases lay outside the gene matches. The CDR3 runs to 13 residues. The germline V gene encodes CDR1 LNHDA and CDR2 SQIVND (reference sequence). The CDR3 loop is CASQDRGASPLHF. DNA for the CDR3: TGTGCCAGCCAAGACAGGGGAGCTTCACCCCTCCACTTT.

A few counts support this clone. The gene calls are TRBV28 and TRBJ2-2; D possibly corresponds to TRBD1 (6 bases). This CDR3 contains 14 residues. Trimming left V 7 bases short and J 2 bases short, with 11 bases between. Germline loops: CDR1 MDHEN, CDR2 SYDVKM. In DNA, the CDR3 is TGTGCCAGCATCCTGGGGGCAAACACCGGGGAGCTGTTTTTT. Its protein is CASILGANTGELFF.

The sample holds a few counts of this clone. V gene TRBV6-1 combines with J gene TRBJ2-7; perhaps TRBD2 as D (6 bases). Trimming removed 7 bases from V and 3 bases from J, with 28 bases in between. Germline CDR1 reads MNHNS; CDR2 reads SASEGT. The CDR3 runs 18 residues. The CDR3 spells CASNEATRVRGVNYEQYF. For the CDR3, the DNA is TGTGCCAGCAACGAAGCCACGAGAGTGCGCGGGGTTAACTACGAGCAGTACTTC.

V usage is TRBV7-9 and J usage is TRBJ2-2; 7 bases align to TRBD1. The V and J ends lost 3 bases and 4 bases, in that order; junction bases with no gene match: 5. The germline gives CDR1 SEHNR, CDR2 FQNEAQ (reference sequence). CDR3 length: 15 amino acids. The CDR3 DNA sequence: TGTGCCAGCAGCTTTAGAGCAGGGGGCACCGGGGAGCTGTTTTTT. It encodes CASSFRAGGTGELFF.

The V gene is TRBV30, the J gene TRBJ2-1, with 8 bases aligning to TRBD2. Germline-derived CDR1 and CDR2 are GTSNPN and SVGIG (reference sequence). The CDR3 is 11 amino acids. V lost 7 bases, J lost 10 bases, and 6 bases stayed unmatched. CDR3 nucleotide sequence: TGTGCCTTCGGACTAGCCCAAGAGCAGTTCTTC. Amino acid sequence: CAFGLAQEQFF.

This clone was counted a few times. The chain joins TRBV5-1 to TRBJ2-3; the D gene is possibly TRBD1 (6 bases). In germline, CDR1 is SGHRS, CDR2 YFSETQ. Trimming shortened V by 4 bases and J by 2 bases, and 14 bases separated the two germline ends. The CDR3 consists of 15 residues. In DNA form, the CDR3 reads TGCGCCAGCAGCCGCGAAGGGGGATTCACAGATACGCAGTATTTT. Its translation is CASSREGGFTDTQYF.

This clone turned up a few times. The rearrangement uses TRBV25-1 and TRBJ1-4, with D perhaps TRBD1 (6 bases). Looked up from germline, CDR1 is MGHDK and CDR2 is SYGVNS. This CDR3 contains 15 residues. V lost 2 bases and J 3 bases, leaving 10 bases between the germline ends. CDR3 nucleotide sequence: TGTGCCAGCAGTGAAGCCGGGACACCTAATGAAAAACTGTTTTTT. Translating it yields CASSEAGTPNEKLFF.

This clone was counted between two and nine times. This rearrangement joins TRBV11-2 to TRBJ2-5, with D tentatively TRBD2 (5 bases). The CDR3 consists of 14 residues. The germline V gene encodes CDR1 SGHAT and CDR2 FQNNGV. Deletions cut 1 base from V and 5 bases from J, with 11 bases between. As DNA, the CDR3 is TGTGCCAGCAGCTTAGGGTCTAGCTCGGAGACCCAGTACTTC. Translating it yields CASSLGSSSETQYF.

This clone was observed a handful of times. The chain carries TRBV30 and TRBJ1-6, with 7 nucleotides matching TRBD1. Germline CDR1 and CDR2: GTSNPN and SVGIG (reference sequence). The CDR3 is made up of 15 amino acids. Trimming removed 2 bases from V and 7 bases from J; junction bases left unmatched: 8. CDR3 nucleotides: TGTGCCTGGAGTAAGCGGGACAGAGACAATTCACCCCTCCACTTT. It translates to CAWSKRDRDNSPLHF.

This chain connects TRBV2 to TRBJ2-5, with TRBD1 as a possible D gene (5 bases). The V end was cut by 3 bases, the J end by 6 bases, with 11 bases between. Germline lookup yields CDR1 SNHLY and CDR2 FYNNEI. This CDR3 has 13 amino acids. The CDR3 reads CASSEAGPQTQYF. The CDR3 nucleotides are TGTGCCAGCAGTGAGGCAGGGCCCCAGACCCAGTACTTC.

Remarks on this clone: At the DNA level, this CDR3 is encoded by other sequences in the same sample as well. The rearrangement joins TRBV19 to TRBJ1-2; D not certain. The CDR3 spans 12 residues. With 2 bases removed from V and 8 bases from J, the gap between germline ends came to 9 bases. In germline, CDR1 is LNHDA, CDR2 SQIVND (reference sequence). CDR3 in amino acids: CASSISGYGYTF. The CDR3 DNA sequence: TGTGCCAGTAGTATAAGCGGATACGGCTACACCTTC.

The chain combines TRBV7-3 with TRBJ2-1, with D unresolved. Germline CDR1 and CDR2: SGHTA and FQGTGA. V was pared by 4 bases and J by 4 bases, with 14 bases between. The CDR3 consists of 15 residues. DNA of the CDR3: TGTGCCAGCAGCTACGACATTGCTGGGTACAATGAGCAGTTCTTC. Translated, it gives CASSYDIAGYNEQFF.